These 25 T cell receptor beta chains were all obtained from the same sample, sequenced in a study of beta chain features in type 1 diabetes. Expressed TCRB transcripts were sequenced because the entire RNA isolate underwent reverse transcription. Sequencing was performed with immunoSEQ multiplex PCR; in TCRdb, only in-frame clones are kept and a portion is missing. The sample lists more than 300,000 clones; 6.5% to 10% were seen once. The source material was central memory CD4+ T cells from blood. The receptors shown here come from a young woman in good health.

This clone showed up many times. The gene calls are TRBV7-9 and TRBJ1-2; D possibly corresponds to TRBD1 (5 bases). The CDR3 is made up of 12 amino acids. The germline V and J ends were trimmed by 7 bases and 3 bases, with 9 bases remaining between them. CDR1 and CDR2 from the germline V gene are SEHNR and FQNEAQ (reference sequence). The DNA for the CDR3 is TGTGCCAGCACCGCACAGGACTATGGCTACACCTTC. Protein sequence: CASTAQDYGYTF.

Concerning this clone itself: A read error may produce the germline difference seen at one junction end. This chain links TRBV5-4 with TRBJ1-2, with D unclear. This CDR3 is built from 12 residues. From germline, CDR1 is SGHNT and CDR2 YYREEE (reference sequence). In nucleotides, the CDR3 is TGTGCCAGCAGCTTTCCTAACGATGGCTACACCTTC. Encoded protein: CASSFPNDGYTF.

This clone was seen more than once but under ten times. The rearrangement links TRBV7-9 to TRBJ1-2, with unresolved D. The V end was cut by 1 base, the J end by 4 bases, with 4 bases between. Germline-derived CDR1 and CDR2 are SEHNR and FQNEAQ (reference sequence). The CDR3 runs to 12 residues. This CDR3 reads CASSLDPYGYTF. As DNA, the CDR3 is TGTGCCAGCAGCTTAGACCCCTATGGCTACACCTTC.

The chain recombines TRBV21-1 with TRBJ2-7. TRBV21-1 is a pseudogene segment. The CDR3 is 13 amino acids. The CDR3 spells CASSKFGGHEQYF. CDR3 sequence (DNA): TGTGCCAGCAGCAAATTTGGGGGGCACGAGCAGTACTTC.

This chain connects TRBV10-3 to TRBJ1-2; 9 bases are shared with TRBD1. The V segment lost 11 bases and the J segment 1 base; nucleotides outside the gene matches: 5. Germline V gene data show CDR1 as ENHRY and CDR2 as SYGVKD. There are 13 residues in the CDR3. DNA of the CDR3: TGTGCCTCGCGGACAGGGGATAACTATGGCTACACCTTC. This translates into CASRTGDNYGYTF.

This clone turned up a few times. The genes are TRBV29-1 and TRBJ2-1; the D gene is possibly TRBD1 (5 bases). Germline loops: CDR1 SQVTM, CDR2 ANQGSEA. The CDR3 has 15 residues. The V end was cut by 4 bases, the J end by 3 bases, with 16 bases between. The chain's CDR3 is CSVGPPRAGYNEQFF. CDR3 in DNA: TGCAGCGTTGGACCTCCCAGGGCAGGCTACAATGAGCAGTTCTTC.

By share, this clone ranks as medium-sized. The V and J genes are TRBV28 and TRBJ2-3; a possible D gene is TRBD2 (6 bases). Trimming left V 4 bases short and J 3 bases short, with 14 bases between. CDR1 and CDR2 (germline): MDHEN, SYDVKM. The CDR3 is 15 amino acids. The CDR3 here is CASSSWSRGTDTQYF. CDR3 sequence (DNA): TGTGCCAGCAGTTCCTGGTCCCGGGGGACAGATACGCAGTATTTT.

The genes are TRBV29-1 and TRBJ2-1, with 8 positions matching TRBD2. The CDR3 contains 15 residues. V was clipped by 0 bases and J by 7 bases; unmatched bases: 8. Germline values: CDR1 SQVTM, CDR2 ANQGSEA. For the CDR3, the DNA is TGCAGCGTTGAAGATCTGGCGGGAGGTGGAAATGAGCAGTTCTTC. Residues: CSVEDLAGGGNEQFF.

This clone was counted ten times or more. The V call is TRBV2, the J call TRBJ1-4; D gene uncertain. V lost 5 bases and J 6 bases, leaving 10 bases between the germline ends. The CDR3 consists of 13 residues. Germline lookup yields CDR1 SNHLY and CDR2 FYNNEI. CDR3 loop: CASSMGRDEKLFF. For the CDR3, the DNA is TGTGCCAGCAGTATGGGGAGAGATGAAAAACTGTTTTTT.

This clone came up a few times. The identical CDR3 is also encoded by other nucleotide sequences in the sample. This chain links TRBV5-1 with TRBJ2-5, with 9 bases that match TRBD1. The V segment lost 0 bases and the J segment 5 bases; nucleotides outside the gene matches: 8. Germline V gene data show CDR1 as SGHRS and CDR2 as YFSETQ. This CDR3 region has 16 residues. This CDR3 is CASSLVVTGGLETQYF. The DNA for the CDR3 is TGCGCCAGCAGCTTGGTGGTCACAGGGGGCTTGGAGACCCAGTACTTC.

The chain recombines TRBV10-3 with TRBJ2-7; TRBD2 might be the D (5 bases). Trimming removed 5 bases at V and 4 bases at J, with 18 bases between. The germline CDR1 and CDR2 sequences are ENHRY and SYGVKD. The CDR3 loop spans 15 amino acids. The CDR3 spells CAISQYEGSWYEQYF. The CDR3 DNA is TGTGCCATCAGTCAATACGAGGGAAGTTGGTACGAGCAGTACTTC.

The chain joins TRBV10-1 to TRBJ2-1, with D possibly matching TRBD2 (6 bases). The CDR3 consists of 15 residues. V dropped 6 bases and J dropped 0 bases, with 12 bases sitting between them. Germline V gene lookup returns CDR1 WNHNN and CDR2 SYGVQD (reference sequence). CDR3 nucleotide sequence: TGCGCCAGCAGGACCCGGGACTTCTCCTACAATGAGCAGTTCTTC. The encoded protein is CASRTRDFSYNEQFF.

This clone has more than one count but fewer than ten. This CDR3 is CASTILAGVRTGELFF. The CDR3 DNA follows: TGTGCCAGCACAATTCTAGCGGGAGTACGGACCGGGGAGCTGTTTTTT. The chain recombines TRBV28 with TRBJ2-2; 10 bases align to TRBD2. This CDR3 is 16 amino acids long. J gave up 5 bases and V 7 bases, and 10 bases lay outside the gene matches. Germline CDR1 is MDHEN and CDR2 is SYDVKM.

V and J are TRBV18 and TRBJ2-1; 7 bases align to TRBD2. The J segment lost 6 bases and the V segment lost 0 bases, leaving 5 bases of the junction unmatched. Germline assignment: CDR1 KGHSH and CDR2 LQKENI. The CDR3 sequence is 15 residues long. The CDR3 DNA reads as TGTGCCAGCTCACCACCGGCGGGAGCATTCAATGAGCAGTTCTTC. Protein sequence: CASSPPAGAFNEQFF.

A word on this clone: The sample holds other DNA sequences that translate to the same CDR3. This chain uses TRBV18 with TRBJ2-1; TRBD2 aligns across 8 bases. The V gene's germline CDR1 is KGHSH and CDR2 LQKENI. J lost 0 bases, V lost 3 bases, and 1 base had no gene match. The CDR3 is 15 residues long. The CDR3 DNA sequence: TGTGCCAGCTCACCGGGACTAGTCTCCTACAATGAGCAGTTCTTC. It codes for CASSPGLVSYNEQFF.

V gene TRBV15 combines with J gene TRBJ2-4; 7 nucleotides align to TRBD1. CDR3 size: 15 residues. Germline CDR1 reads LNHNV; CDR2 reads YYDKDF (reference sequence). The J segment lost 12 bases and the V segment lost 6 bases, leaving 17 bases of the junction unmatched. The CDR3 region has the DNA TGTGCCACCAGGGCCGGGGACAGTGCCCATTACCCTCAGTACTTC. Translating gives CATRAGDSAHYPQYF.

The chain carries TRBV7-2 and TRBJ2-7, with 9 bases aligning to TRBD2. This CDR3 is 16 amino acids long. Germline CDR1 is SGHTA and CDR2 is FQGNSA. The ends lost 5 bases at V and 0 bases at J; junction bases unmatched: 8. The CDR3 nucleotides are TGTGCCAGCAGCCCGTCGGGCGGGAGGGCCTCCTACGAGCAGTACTTC. Translating it yields CASSPSGGRASYEQYF.

This clone was counted between two and nine times. The chain employs TRBV19 and TRBJ1-2; perhaps TRBD1 as D (6 bases). Germline lookup yields CDR1 LNHDA and CDR2 SQIVND (reference sequence). This CDR3 has 14 residues. V was trimmed by 5 bases and J by 7 bases, leaving 17 bases between them. The CDR3 DNA sequence: TGTGCCAGTAGTCCGGGACAACTCAAAACTGGCTACACCTTC. Amino acids: CASSPGQLKTGYTF.

This clone turned up a few times. A much larger clone differs by one base, so this may be a read error. The rearrangement joins TRBV2 to TRBJ2-7, with D unresolved. The ends were cut back, 6 bases at V and 4 bases at J, with 7 bases in the middle. Germline assignment: CDR1 SNHLY and CDR2 FYNNEI. This CDR3 contains 11 residues. The CDR3 is CASSAQYEQYF. CDR3 nucleotide sequence: TGTGCCAGCAGCGCTCAATACGAGCAGTACTTC. Based on the CDR3 plus reference TRBV2 and TRBJ2-7, the full variable domain is EPEVTQTPSHQVTQMGQEVILRCVPISNHLYFYWYRQILGQKVEFLVSFYNNEISEKSEIFDDQFSVERPDGSNFTLKIRSTKLEDSAMYFCASSAQYEQYFGPGTRLTVT.

The genes are TRBV4-2 and TRBJ1-5, with 9 bases fitting TRBD1. Per germline, CDR1 LGHNA and CDR2 YNFKEQ. V lost 0 bases, J lost 2 bases, and 8 bases stayed unmatched. This CDR3 is 18 amino acids long. CDR3 DNA sequence: TGTGCCAGCAGCCAAGATCAAGGACAGGGGATTGGCAATCAGCCCCAGCATTTT. This codes for CASSQDQGQGIGNQPQHF.

The genes are TRBV7-2 and TRBJ2-5; TRBD2 matches at 11 bases. The CDR3 runs to 16 residues. CDR1 SGHTA and CDR2 FQGNSA come from the germline V gene. The junction had 6 bases not matched to a gene; V was cut back by 1 base and J by 5 bases. CDR3 sequence: CASSLVASGRIETQYF. CDR3 DNA: TGTGCCAGCAGCTTAGTGGCTAGCGGGAGGATTGAGACCCAGTACTTC.

The chain employs TRBV6-6 and TRBJ2-1; the match to TRBD2 covers 14 bases. The length of the CDR3 is 15 residues. Germline-derived CDR1 and CDR2 are MNHNY and SVGAGI (reference sequence). J lost 8 bases, V lost 6 bases, and 6 bases had no gene match. The CDR3 coding sequence is TGTGCCAGCAGAGAGGGACTAGCGGGAGTGCATGAGCAGTTCTTC. Amino acid sequence: CASREGLAGVHEQFF.

The sample holds a few counts of this clone. The V and J genes are TRBV7-9 and TRBJ2-1; possibly TRBD1 or TRBD2 for D (5 bases each). Germline V gene lookup returns CDR1 SEHNR and CDR2 FQNEAQ (reference sequence). The V end was cut by 2 bases, the J end by 6 bases, with 14 bases between. The CDR3 covers 15 residues. CDR3 nucleotides: TGTGCCAGCAGCTTAAAGGGGAGTGCGAGCAATGAGCAGTTCTTC. It translates to CASSLKGSASNEQFF.

The rearrangement links TRBV4-1 to TRBJ2-4, with D possibly called TRBD1 or TRBD2 (5 bases each). Germline V gene sequence: CDR1 MGHRA, CDR2 YSYEKL. The V gene lost 1 base and the J gene lost 0 bases, with 16 bases spanning the gap. The CDR3 has 18 residues. CDR3 DNA: TGCGCCAGCAGCCAAGTGGACTTAGGGGTACTAGCCAAAAACATTCAGTACTTC. Its translation: CASSQVDLGVLAKNIQYF.

A few counts support this clone. The chain couples TRBV6-6 to TRBJ2-7; 7 bases line up with TRBD1. Looked up from germline, CDR1 is MNHNY and CDR2 is SVGAGI (reference sequence). CDR3 length: 13 residues. After removal of 7 bases from V and 6 bases from J, the junction contained 9 bases not matched to a gene. Here the CDR3 DNA reads TGTGCCAGCATGGGGCAGGGGGTAAGCGAGCAGTACTTC. Translated: CASMGQGVSEQYF.